The 18 T cell receptor beta chains below were found in one sample sequenced in a study of PD-L1 blockade in urothelial cancer. The repertoire was sequenced with immunoSEQ multiplex PCR; TCRdb's copy has only in-frame clones and lacks some. The sample includes 50,000 to 60,000 clones, 88% of them seen just once. Time point indicated: peripheral blood 6 weeks after treatment start. The source was PBMCs, collected around atezolizumab (anti-PD-L1) treatment. Receptors originate from a man aged 55-75 years with urothelial cancer.

This clone was found once. The chain recombines TRBV29-1 with TRBJ2-2; 10 bases align to TRBD1. This CDR3 is 13 amino acids long. CDR1 is SQVTM and CDR2 is ANQGSEA in the germline V gene. V trimming: 7 bases; J trimming: 4 bases; junction bases outside the gene matches: 3. The chain's CDR3 is CSGGQGSTGELFF. The CDR3 coding sequence is TGCAGCGGGGGACAGGGGAGCACCGGGGAGCTGTTTTTT.

This clone appeared a few times. The chain joins TRBV12-5 to TRBJ2-3, with 13 bases identical to TRBD2. V shed 6 bases and J 9 bases; nucleotides not matched to a gene: 6. This CDR3 has 14 amino acids. Germline CDR1 LGHNT, CDR2 FRNRAP. CDR3 sequence (DNA): TGTGCTAGTGGACCGGGACTAGCGGGAAGGACGCAGTATTTT. It is translated as CASGPGLAGRTQYF.

This sequence joins TRBV19 and TRBJ2-1, with 11 bases matching TRBD2. CDR3 length equals 14 residues. J gave up 10 bases and V 10 bases, and 12 bases lay outside the gene matches. The germline V gene has CDR1 LNHDA and CDR2 SQIVND (reference sequence). For the CDR3, the DNA is TGTGCCACCACCGGGACTAGCGGTTTCCGGGAGCAGTTCTTC. Its translation is CATTGTSGFREQFF.

The chain links TRBV18 to TRBJ2-7; TRBD2 aligns across 11 bases. Looked up from germline, CDR1 is KGHSH and CDR2 is LQKENI. The V segment lost 4 bases and the J segment 3 bases; nucleotides outside the gene matches: 2. CDR3 length: 14 residues. CDR3 sequence (DNA): TGTGCCAGCTCACGAACTAGCGGGAGCTACGAGCAGTACTTC. It codes for CASSRTSGSYEQYF.

This chain uses TRBV21-1 with TRBJ2-4; the table gives TRBD2 as D, unverified against the DNA. TRBV21-1 is shown as a pseudogene. This CDR3 is built from 17 residues. Here the CDR3 reads CASSAGGEGKAKNIQYF. In DNA, the CDR3 is TGTGCCAGCAGCGCAGGCGGGGAGGGAAAAGCCAAAAACATTCAGTACTTC.

This clone was recorded only once. This chain uses TRBV7-6 with TRBJ2-5, with TRBD1 as a possible D gene (5 bases). Looked up from germline, CDR1 is SGHVS and CDR2 is FNYEAQ. The CDR3 spans 15 residues. The V end lost 5 bases, the J end lost 4 bases, and 17 bases lay between the germline ends. CDR3 bases: TGTGCCAGCAGCCCGCGGCCAGGGATTGGAGAGACCCAGTACTTC. Translating gives CASSPRPGIGETQYF.

This clone has just a few counts. The gene calls are TRBV6-5 and TRBJ1-5; D is uncertain. There are 14 residues in the CDR3. The germline gives CDR1 MNHEY, CDR2 SVGAGI. Trimming took off 3 bases at V and 3 bases at J, with 9 bases between the two ends. The CDR3, as DNA: TGTGCCAGCAGTTATGGCTCAAACAATCAGCCCCAGCATTTT. Protein product: CASSYGSNNQPQHF.

This clone appeared once. The rearrangement uses TRBV7-8 and TRBJ2-3; TRBD2 aligns across 9 bases. Germline CDR1 is SGHVS and CDR2 is FQNEAQ. The V segment lost 3 bases and the J segment 6 bases; nucleotides outside the gene matches: 10. This CDR3 has 16 residues. This chain's CDR3 is CASSLSAAGGSDTQYF. CDR3 coding DNA: TGTGCCAGCAGCTTGTCAGCAGCGGGGGGCTCGGATACGCAGTATTTT.

The gene calls are TRBV10-2 and TRBJ2-1; 11 positions agree with TRBD2. After removal of 6 bases from V and 5 bases from J, the junction contained 6 bases not matched to a gene. CDR1 is WSHSY and CDR2 is SAAADI in the germline V gene. CDR3 length: 15 residues. The CDR3 region is CASRLGTSGHNEQFF. DNA for the CDR3: TGCGCCAGCAGGCTTGGGACTAGCGGCCACAATGAGCAGTTCTTC.

This rearrangement joins TRBV5-1 to TRBJ2-7, with D possibly being TRBD1 (6 bases). The germline CDR1 and CDR2 sequences are SGHRS and YFSETQ. Trimming pared 2 bases from V and 2 bases from J, leaving 11 bases between. This CDR3 spans 14 amino acids. The CDR3 region has the DNA TGCGCCAGCAGCTTTGCAGGGGCCACCTACGAGCAGTACTTC. It codes for CASSFAGATYEQYF.

The chain combines TRBV2 with TRBJ2-1; 8 bases are a match to TRBD2. V trimming: 5 bases; J trimming: 7 bases; junction bases outside the gene matches: 7. There are 14 residues in the CDR3. Germline CDR1 SNHLY, CDR2 FYNNEI. CDR3 in amino acids: CASSFGRAGNEQFF. The DNA of the CDR3 is TGTGCCAGCAGTTTCGGGAGGGCCGGGAATGAGCAGTTCTTC. Combining the CDR3 with reference TRBV2 and TRBJ2-1 gives the whole variable domain EPEVTQTPSHQVTQMGQEVILRCVPISNHLYFYWYRQILGQKVEFLVSFYNNEISEKSEIFDDQFSVERPDGSNFTLKIRSTKLEDSAMYFCASSFGRAGNEQFFGPGTRLTVL.

The chain is built from TRBV9 and TRBJ1-4, with no clear D. The CDR3 totals 15 residues. Trimming pared 3 bases from V and 0 bases from J, leaving 9 bases between. The germline CDR1 and CDR2 sequences are SGDLS and YYNGEE. The CDR3 sequence: CASSGEGATNEKLFF. Written as DNA, the CDR3 is TGTGCCAGCAGCGGTGAAGGAGCAACTAATGAAAAACTGTTTTTT. The whole variable domain, filled in from reference TRBV9 and TRBJ1-4, reads DSGVTQTPKHLITATGQRVTLRCSPRSGDLSVYWYQQSLDQGLQFLIQYYNGEERAKGNILERFSAQQFPDLHSELNLSSLELGDSALYFCASSGEGATNEKLFFGSGTQLSVL.

CDR3 bases: TGTGCCTGGAGTCTGGGGCAGGGAAGGGGTGAGCAGTTCTTC. As protein: CAWSLGQGRGEQFF. This sequence joins TRBV30 and TRBJ2-1; a weak D match, TRBD1 (5 bases). Per germline, CDR1 GTSNPN and CDR2 SVGIG (reference sequence). There are 14 residues in the CDR3. Trimming stripped 2 bases from V and 9 bases from J, with 17 bases between.

In this sample, this clone turned up once. The V call is TRBV5-1, the J call TRBJ1-1, with 8 positions matching TRBD1. The CDR3 runs to 15 residues. Trimming at V came to 3 bases and at J to 3 bases, leaving 7 bases not matched to a gene. CDR1 and CDR2 (germline): SGHRS, YFSETQ. This CDR3 reads CASSSTGGTDTEAFF. The CDR3 DNA sequence: TGCGCCAGCAGCTCTACAGGGGGAACGGACACTGAAGCTTTCTTT. The variable domain in full, with the rest retrieved from reference TRBV5-1 and TRBJ1-1, is KAGVTQTPRYLIKTRGQQVTLSCSPISGHRSVSWYQQTPGQGLQFLFEYFSETQRNKGNFPGRFSGRQFSNSRSEMNVSTLELGDSALYLCASSSTGGTDTEAFFGQGTRLTVV.

CDR3 DNA sequence: TGTGCCAGCAGCCAAGAACCGACTAGCGGGGGGGAGCAGTACTTC. It translates to CASSQEPTSGGEQYF. V is TRBV4-2 and J is TRBJ2-7; 13 bases align to TRBD2. With V trimmed by 0 bases and J by 7 bases, 3 bases remained unmatched. Germline-derived CDR1 and CDR2 are LGHNA and YNFKEQ. The CDR3 length is 15 residues.

This clone was seen only a few times. The genes are TRBV27 and TRBJ1-1, with D uncertain. The CDR3 is made up of 17 amino acids. Looked up from germline, CDR1 is MNHEY and CDR2 is SMNVEV (reference sequence). Trimming took off 5 bases at V and 2 bases at J, with 21 bases between the two ends. CDR3 nucleotides: TGTGCCAGCAGTCCGGGGAATAATTTTGGAGGAAACACTGAAGCTTTCTTT. It encodes CASSPGNNFGGNTEAFF.

V is TRBV29-1 and J is TRBJ2-1; 9 nucleotides match TRBD1. The ends lost 3 bases at V and 4 bases at J; junction bases unmatched: 10. Per germline, CDR1 SQVTM and CDR2 ANQGSEA. This CDR3 contains 16 residues. CDR3 amino acids: CSVENEDRGQYNEQFF. As DNA, the CDR3 is TGCAGCGTTGAGAACGAGGACAGGGGACAGTACAATGAGCAGTTCTTC.

The chain couples TRBV28 to TRBJ1-5, with D tentatively TRBD1 (6 bases). CDR1 and CDR2 (germline): MDHEN, SYDVKM. V was shortened by 6 bases and J by 3 bases, with 15 bases between the two germline ends. This CDR3 region has 15 residues. The CDR3 spells CASRQTGRDNQPQHF. In DNA, the CDR3 is TGTGCCAGCAGACAAACAGGGAGGGACAATCAGCCCCAGCATTTT.